The 27 T cell receptor beta chains below were found in one sample sequenced in a study of OX40 agonist ivuxolimab in advanced cancers. Method: immunoSEQ multiplex PCR; TCRdb's copy keeps in-frame clones and lacks some. The table has over 30,000 clones, about 81% seen once. The sequenced sample was CD4+ or CD8+ T cells sorted from blood, obtained in a trial of the OX40 agonist ivuxolimab. All receptors derive from an adult with an advanced solid tumor such as melanoma, head and neck, liver or kidney cancer.

The chain is built from TRBV6-1 and TRBJ1-2, with 7 positions matching TRBD1. CDR3 length equals 13 residues. Germline V CDR1 and CDR2: MNHNS, SASEGT. V gave up 6 bases and J gave up 8 bases; unmatched junction bases: 9. This CDR3 is CASRSDRRWGYTF. The CDR3 bases are TGTGCCAGCAGATCGGACAGGCGCTGGGGCTACACCTTC.

On this clone: Mismatch with germline at one junction end may stem from a read error. V is TRBV30 and J is TRBJ2-7; 10 positions agree with TRBD2. This CDR3 spans 13 amino acids. The germline V gene encodes CDR1 GTSNPN and CDR2 SVGIG (reference sequence). The CDR3: CAWSTQLAGRSDF. In DNA form, the CDR3 reads TGTGCCTGGAGTACACAACTAGCGGGGCGGTCGGACTTC.

The rearrangement uses TRBV6-1 and TRBJ1-1; D call uncertain. Trimming shortened V by 7 bases and J by 2 bases, and 14 bases separated the two germline ends. This CDR3 region has 14 residues. The germline CDR1 and CDR2 sequences are MNHNS and SASEGT. CDR3 loop: CASTPAERNTEAFF. The CDR3 nucleotides are TGTGCCAGCACTCCGGCGGAACGAAACACTGAAGCTTTCTTT.

The chain joins TRBV6-5 to TRBJ1-1; D is ambiguous. CDR3 length equals 13 residues. From germline, CDR1 is MNHEY and CDR2 SVGAGI. V lost 7 bases and J lost 4, with 13 bases in between. The CDR3 region has the DNA TGTGCCAGCACCTATGACGTTGGCACTGAAGCTTTCTTT. Amino acid sequence: CASTYDVGTEAFF.

This chain joins TRBV2 and TRBJ2-7; D may be TRBD1 (6 bases). The germline gives CDR1 SNHLY, CDR2 FYNNEI. V lost 6 bases and J lost 2, with 14 bases in between. The CDR3 extends over 14 amino acids. CDR3 sequence: CASRAKQGPYEQYF. CDR3 DNA: TGTGCCAGCAGAGCAAAACAGGGTCCCTACGAGCAGTACTTC.

J is TRBJ1-2 and V is TRBV11-2; D gene uncertain. The CDR3 runs 15 residues. V was cut by 5 bases and J by 2 bases, with 15 bases left in between. From germline, CDR1 is SGHAT and CDR2 FQNNGV. The DNA of the CDR3 is TGTGCCAGCAGCCCTAGCCCCGTTTGGAACTATGGCTACACCTTC. Amino acids: CASSPSPVWNYGYTF. The full variable domain, its missing parts supplied by reference TRBV11-2 and TRBJ1-2, is EAGVAQSPRYKIIEKRQSVAFWCNPISGHATLYWYQQILGQGPKLLIQFQNNGVVDDSQLPKDRFSAERLKGVDSTLKIQPAKLEDSAVYLCASSPSPVWNYGYTFGSGTRLTVV.

V is TRBV5-8 and J is TRBJ1-5, with D perhaps matching TRBD1 (5 bases). CDR3 length: 15 amino acids. The germline CDR1 and CDR2 sequences are SGHTS and YDEGEE. The V end was cut by 3 bases, the J end by 3 bases, with 13 bases between. The CDR3 protein is CASSSGQKINQPQHF. CDR3 nucleotide sequence: TGTGCCAGCAGCTCCGGACAAAAAATCAATCAGCCCCAGCATTTT.

The chain carries TRBV6-5 and TRBJ1-1, with 8 bases fitting TRBD1. With V trimmed by 5 bases and J by 4 bases, 9 bases remained unmatched. CDR1 is MNHEY, CDR2 SVGAGI, per germline. This CDR3 is 15 amino acids long. The CDR3 protein is CASSLSQGAGTEAFF. For the CDR3, the DNA is TGTGCCAGCAGTCTTTCCCAGGGGGCTGGCACTGAAGCTTTCTTT.

The chain employs TRBV6-1 and TRBJ2-3, with D tentatively TRBD2 (6 bases). Per the germline V gene, CDR1 is MNHNS and CDR2 is SASEGT. Trimming took 7 bases from V and 5 from J, leaving 13 bases between them. The length of the CDR3 is 13 residues. CDR3 coding DNA: TGTGCCAGCAAGGAGGGGTCGATAGATACGCAGTATTTT. Protein sequence: CASKEGSIDTQYF.

This clone was seen more than once but under ten times. The chain recombines TRBV6-1 with TRBJ2-5; a weak D match, TRBD2 (6 bases). Trimming cost V 3 bases and J 9 bases, with 14 bases left between them. The CDR3 loop spans 13 amino acids. Germline V gene sequence: CDR1 MNHNS, CDR2 SASEGT. The CDR3 coding sequence is TGTGCCAGCAGTGACGGACTAATGGGGGCCCAGTACTTC. The encoded protein is CASSDGLMGAQYF.

This clone came up once. This chain joins TRBV6-5 and TRBJ2-2; 9 nucleotides agree with TRBD2. V dropped 7 bases and J dropped 4; count of bases not matched to a gene: 7. The CDR3 totals 15 residues. CDR1 is MNHEY and CDR2 is SVGAGI in the germline V gene. The chain's CDR3 is CASKLAGVGTGELFF. The CDR3, as DNA: TGTGCCAGCAAATTAGCGGGAGTGGGCACCGGGGAGCTGTTTTTT.

V is TRBV7-9 and J is TRBJ1-5; D may be TRBD1 (6 bases). The V end was cut by 3 bases, the J end by 3 bases, with 9 bases between. In germline, CDR1 is SEHNR, CDR2 FQNEAQ (reference sequence). The CDR3 runs to 14 residues. The CDR3 is CASSLDSYNQPQHF. CDR3 bases: TGTGCCAGCAGCTTGGACAGTTACAATCAGCCCCAGCATTTT. The full variable domain, rest sourced from reference TRBV7-9 and TRBJ1-5, is DTGVSQNPRHKITKRGQNVTFRCDPISEHNRLYWYRQTLGQGPEFLTYFQNEAQLEKSRLLSDRFSAERPKGSFSTLEIQRTEQGDSAMYLCASSLDSYNQPQHFGDGTRLSIL.

The DNA of the CDR3 is TGTGCCTGGAGGACAGCAGTGAGTCAGCCCCAGCATTTT. Amino acids: CAWRTAVSQPQHF. The genes are TRBV30 and TRBJ1-5, with TRBD1 as a possible D gene (5 bases). The CDR3 is made up of 13 amino acids. Germline V gives CDR1 GTSNPN, CDR2 SVGIG (reference sequence). Trimming cost V 3 bases and J 6 bases, with 12 bases left between them.

Only a few counts were recorded for this clone. This sequence joins TRBV6-5 and TRBJ2-7; the D gene is possibly TRBD1 (5 bases). Trimming removed 7 bases at V and 2 bases at J, with 12 bases between. This CDR3 is 13 amino acids long. Germline values: CDR1 MNHEY, CDR2 SVGAGI. This CDR3 reads CASIGAATYEQYF. In DNA, the CDR3 is TGTGCCAGCATAGGGGCAGCAACCTACGAGCAGTACTTC.

The chain couples TRBV6-1 to TRBJ1-4; perhaps TRBD1 as D (5 bases). The germline CDR1 and CDR2 sequences are MNHNS and SASEGT. The V gene lost 2 bases and the J gene lost 7 bases, with 11 bases spanning the gap. This CDR3 has 14 amino acids. The DNA of the CDR3 is TGTGCCAGCAGTGAAAGGAGGGACGGTGAAAAACTGTTTTTT. Protein product: CASSERRDGEKLFF.

The chain carries TRBV6-5 and TRBJ1-6; D not resolved. Trimming shortened V by 5 bases and J by 5 bases, and 10 bases separated the two germline ends. This CDR3 comprises 14 residues. The germline V gene encodes CDR1 MNHEY and CDR2 SVGAGI. The CDR3 DNA reads as TGTGCCAGCAGTGTCGGGTTGAATAATTCACCCCTCCACTTT. Translated, it gives CASSVGLNNSPLHF.

This clone appeared a few times. The chain carries TRBV11-2 and TRBJ2-1, with TRBD2 identical over 8 bases. CDR3 length equals 17 residues. Germline CDR1 reads SGHAT; CDR2 reads FQNNGV. With 4 bases clipped from V and 2 bases from J, the junction kept 10 bases outside the gene matches. The DNA of the CDR3 is TGTGCCAGCAGCTCAGATAGGGGCGGGAGGCCCTACAATGAGCAGTTCTTC. Translation: CASSSDRGGRPYNEQFF.

The rearrangement joins TRBV9 to TRBJ2-1, with D unclear. CDR1 and CDR2 (germline): SGDLS, YYNGEE. Trimming shortened V by 3 bases and J by 10 bases, and 14 bases separated the two germline ends. This CDR3 is built from 13 residues. CDR3: CASSGDPGQEQFF. Here the CDR3 DNA reads TGTGCCAGCAGCGGGGATCCCGGGCAGGAGCAGTTCTTC.

V is TRBV19 and J is TRBJ1-2, with no clear D. V dropped 9 bases and J dropped 3 bases, with 5 bases sitting between them. CDR1 is LNHDA and CDR2 is SQIVND in the germline V gene (reference sequence). The CDR3 consists of 10 residues. The CDR3 DNA reads as TGTGCCAGGGCACACTATGGCTACACCTTC. Its translation is CARAHYGYTF.

The rearrangement uses TRBV11-2 and TRBJ2-3; D is perhaps TRBD2 (5 bases). Germline V gene sequence: CDR1 SGHAT, CDR2 FQNNGV. The length of the CDR3 is 15 residues. The ends were cut back, 3 bases at V and 5 bases at J, with 15 bases in the middle. The CDR3 reads CASSFGLAGGDTQYF. The CDR3 nucleotides read TGTGCCAGCAGCTTTGGGCTAGCTGGTGGAGATACGCAGTATTTT.

Only a few counts were recorded for this clone. Other DNA sequences in the same sample also yield this CDR3. The chain carries TRBV7-2 and TRBJ1-3; D uncertain. The CDR3 length is 14 residues. The V gene's germline CDR1 is SGHTA and CDR2 FQGNSA. V dropped 1 base and J dropped 2 bases, with 6 bases sitting between them. The CDR3: CASSLVRAGNTIYF. CDR3 DNA: TGTGCCAGCAGCTTAGTCAGAGCTGGAAACACCATATATTTT. Full variable domain (remainder filled in from reference TRBV7-2 and TRBJ1-3): GAGVSQSPSNKVTEKGKDVELRCDPISGHTALYWYRQSLGQGLEFLIYFQGNSAPDKSGLPSDRFSAERTGGSVSTLTIQRTQQEDSAVYLCASSLVRAGNTIYFGEGSWLTVV.

The table lists this clone with a count of one. This chain connects TRBV18 to TRBJ2-1, with 16 nucleotides matching TRBD2. Unmatched junction bases numbered 5, after V lost 3 bases and J lost 6 bases. CDR1 and CDR2 from the germline V gene are KGHSH and LQKENI. The CDR3 is 17 residues long. CDR3 sequence reads: CASSPRGLAGGPNEQFF. The CDR3 DNA reads TGTGCCAGCTCACCTCGGGGACTAGCGGGAGGGCCCAATGAGCAGTTCTTC.

The chain carries TRBV7-9 and TRBJ2-3; 15 bases match TRBD2. CDR1 is SEHNR and CDR2 is FQNEAQ in the germline V gene (reference sequence). The CDR3 consists of 16 residues. After removal of 5 bases from V and 6 bases from J, the junction contained 6 bases not matched to a gene. CDR3 DNA: TGTGCCAGCAGCCTGAGGACTAGCGGGAGGGAGGATACGCAGTATTTT. Amino acid sequence: CASSLRTSGREDTQYF.

The rearrangement links TRBV4-2 to TRBJ2-7, with D uncertain. V was trimmed by 0 bases and J by 2 bases, leaving 11 bases between them. Germline V gene lookup returns CDR1 LGHNA and CDR2 YNFKEQ. The CDR3 has 15 residues. CDR3 nucleotide sequence: TGTGCCAGCAGCCAAGAATTCTCAGGTGCCTACGAGCAGTACTTC. It encodes CASSQEFSGAYEQYF.

The gene calls are TRBV2 and TRBJ2-7; tentative D call: TRBD1 (5 bases). CDR3 length: 13 residues. Per the germline V gene, CDR1 is SNHLY and CDR2 is FYNNEI. With 2 bases removed from V and 2 bases from J, the gap between germline ends came to 7 bases. CDR3 in DNA: TGTGCCAGCAGTGAAATCAGGGCCTACGAGCAGTACTTC. This codes for CASSEIRAYEQYF.

The rearrangement links TRBV7-9 to TRBJ2-3; 8 bases fit TRBD2. The V gene end was trimmed by 4 bases and the J gene end by 1 base; junction bases not matched to a gene: 10. CDR1 is SEHNR and CDR2 is FQNEAQ in the germline V gene (reference sequence). The CDR3 sequence is 17 residues long. CDR3 DNA sequence: TGTGCCAGCAGCTCCGGACTAGCCGGAGGAGGCACAGATACGCAGTATTTT. This encodes CASSSGLAGGGTDTQYF.

The rearrangement links TRBV9 to TRBJ1-2, with D hard to call. Germline CDR1 SGDLS, CDR2 YYNGEE. This CDR3 is built from 14 residues. Trimming took 0 bases from V and 3 from J, leaving 9 bases between them. The CDR3 protein is CASSVGGRDYGYTF. CDR3 bases: TGTGCCAGCAGCGTAGGTGGGCGGGACTATGGCTACACCTTC.